This T cell receptor beta chain was sequenced for a study of neurological immune-mediated disorders. This CDR3 spans 22 amino acids. In germline, CDR1 is MNHEY, CDR2 SVGEGT. Trimming stripped 5 bases from V and 0 bases from J, with 32 bases between. MiXCR, run by TCRdb on the 5' RACE reads, gives a single entry per CDR3 protein. The sample holds about 74,000 distinct CDR3 sequences, 5.2% seen once. This clonotype has ten or more counts. This chain uses TRBV6-2 or TRBV6-3 with TRBJ1-5; D is possibly TRBD1 (5 bases). This clonotype was obtained from a man between 18 and 35 years old with multiple sclerosis. Input material: PBMCs. The CDR3 coding sequence is TGTGCCAGCAGTACCCCCAAGCGGGGGGGAACCCTATCCATTTATAGCAATCAGCCCCAGCATTTT. It specifies CASSTPKRGGTLSIYSNQPQHF.